Included here is one T cell receptor beta chain sequence, with context. This record comes from a study of T cells after posttransplantation cyclophosphamide. Repertoires were generated with immunoSEQ multiplex PCR, while TCRdb's copy carries only in-frame clones and drops some. This table holds about 18,000 clones, 70% to 90% found once. The length of the CDR3 is 17 residues. CDR1 MGHDK and CDR2 SYGVNS come from the germline V gene. The V and J ends lost 1 base and 2 bases, in that order; junction bases with no gene match: 9. The sequence was obtained from a man aged 25 to 40 in good health and a related stem cell transplant donor. Sequenced material: memory CD4+ T cells sorted from blood. The V gene is TRBV25-1, the J gene TRBJ2-5, with 8 positions matching TRBD1. The CDR3: CASSEWSRGRLQETQYF. In DNA form, the CDR3 reads TGTGCCAGCAGTGAATGGAGCAGGGGGCGTCTGCAAGAGACCCAGTACTTC. Full variable domain (outside the CDR3, taken from reference TRBV25-1 and TRBJ2-5): EADIYQTPRYLVIGTGKKITLECSQTMGHDKMYWYQQDPGMELHLIHYSYGVNSTEKGDLSSESTVSRIRTEHFPLTLESARPSHTSQYLCASSEWSRGRLQETQYFGPGTRLLVL.